Shown below are 21 T cell receptor beta chains from a single sample sequenced in a study of blood T cell repertoires in COVID-19. The assay was immunoSEQ multiplex PCR, and TCRdb's table has in-frame clones only and misses some. The data hold about 65,000 clones, with around nine tenths observed a single time. The sequencing sample was made of peripheral blood. These receptors were collected from a man in his fifties or sixties with acute or convalescent COVID-19.

The chain combines TRBV18 with TRBJ1-6, with TRBD1 identical over 7 bases. J lost 8 bases, V lost 6 bases, and 10 bases had no gene match. The CDR3 sequence is 15 residues long. Germline V gives CDR1 KGHSH, CDR2 LQKENI. CDR3 DNA: TGTGCCAGCTCTTTATTCCGGGACAGCTATTCACCCCTCCACTTT. Its translation: CASSLFRDSYSPLHF.

The rearrangement joins TRBV9 to TRBJ1-2, with TRBD1 matching over 9 bases. The V and J ends lost 3 bases and 6 bases, in that order; junction bases with no gene match: 6. CDR1 is SGDLS and CDR2 is YYNGEE in the germline V gene. The CDR3 covers 14 residues. The CDR3 DNA reads as TGTGCCAGCAGCGCCGGACAGGGGAGCGATGGCTACACCTTC. Translating gives CASSAGQGSDGYTF.

The chain couples TRBV9 to TRBJ1-2; D remains unclear. Deletions cut 0 bases from V and 5 bases from J, with 11 bases between. Germline V gives CDR1 SGDLS, CDR2 YYNGEE. The CDR3 extends over 14 amino acids. The CDR3 sequence: CASSVAMIQYGYTF. CDR3 DNA sequence: TGTGCCAGCAGCGTAGCAATGATACAGTATGGCTACACCTTC.

J is TRBJ1-3 and V is TRBV6-5, with D perhaps TRBD1 (6 bases). Looked up from germline, CDR1 is MNHEY and CDR2 is SVGAGI. V lost 0 bases and J lost 0, with 9 bases in between. CDR3 length equals 16 residues. CDR3 DNA: TGTGCCAGCAGTTACTCGGGACAACCCTCTGGAAACACCATATATTTT. Protein: CASSYSGQPSGNTIYF.

The chain joins TRBV19 to TRBJ1-5; D might be TRBD1 (6 bases). Trimming pared 7 bases from V and 4 bases from J, leaving 11 bases between. Germline V CDR1 and CDR2: LNHDA, SQIVND (reference sequence). The CDR3 is made up of 13 amino acids. CDR3 loop: CASMGARNQPQHF. The CDR3 DNA sequence: TGTGCCAGTATGGGGGCCAGAAATCAGCCCCAGCATTTT.

The V call is TRBV18, the J call TRBJ1-3; D is possibly TRBD1 (5 bases). Per germline, CDR1 KGHSH and CDR2 LQKENI. This CDR3 is built from 14 residues. Trimming left V 3 bases short and J 3 bases short, with 9 bases between. The CDR3 region has the DNA TGTGCCAGCTCACCGGACAAAGGTGGAAACACCATATATTTT. Its translation: CASSPDKGGNTIYF.

The V call is TRBV4-1, the J call TRBJ1-4; a weak D match, TRBD1 (5 bases). Germline assignment: CDR1 MGHRA and CDR2 YSYEKL. V lost 1 base, J lost 11 bases, and 8 bases lay in between. This CDR3 is 12 amino acids long. CDR3 loop: CASSQVRGKLFF. CDR3 nucleotide sequence: TGCGCCAGCAGCCAAGTTAGGGGTAAACTGTTTTTT.

Written as DNA, the CDR3 is TGTGCCAGCAGCGCAATAGCCCAGAGCACAGATACGCAGTATTTT. As protein: CASSAIAQSTDTQYF. The gene calls are TRBV9 and TRBJ2-3, with no clear D. Germline V lookup: CDR1 SGDLS, CDR2 YYNGEE. V lost 3 bases to trimming and J lost 0 bases, with 11 bases between them. The CDR3 loop spans 15 amino acids.

The chain links TRBV5-4 to TRBJ2-3; a possible D gene is TRBD1 (5 bases). V lost 3 bases and J 5 bases, leaving 16 bases between the germline ends. CDR3 length equals 15 residues. Per germline, CDR1 SGHNT and CDR2 YYREEE (reference sequence). CDR3 coding DNA: TGTGCCAGCAGCTCACCGTTGAGTAGGGGAGATACGCAGTATTTT. Protein product: CASSSPLSRGDTQYF.

The rearrangement joins TRBV6-4 to TRBJ2-3; 10 bases agree with TRBD2. Germline V gene lookup returns CDR1 MRHNA and CDR2 SNTAGT. The CDR3 is made up of 18 amino acids. The V segment lost 5 bases and the J segment 2 bases; nucleotides outside the gene matches: 13. The CDR3, as DNA: TGTGCCAGCAGTACGGATTGGACTAGCGGTTATATCACAGATACGCAGTATTTT. Translated: CASSTDWTSGYITDTQYF.

This chain connects TRBV7-2 to TRBJ1-6; maybe TRBD1 (6 bases). V lost 4 bases to trimming and J lost 8 bases, with 12 bases between them. The CDR3 runs 14 residues. Germline CDR1 is SGHTA and CDR2 is FQGNSA. The CDR3, as DNA: TGTGCCAGCAGCTCTCAGGGGTTGCATTCACCCCTCCACTTT. This sequence encodes CASSSQGLHSPLHF.

The rearrangement uses TRBV7-2 and TRBJ1-3; D unclear. Germline assignment: CDR1 SGHTA and CDR2 FQGNSA. CDR3 size: 16 residues. V dropped 4 bases and J dropped 4 bases, with 17 bases sitting between them. CDR3 loop: CASSYNPRLAGNTIYF. The CDR3 DNA reads TGTGCCAGCAGCTACAACCCCCGTCTCGCCGGAAACACCATATATTTT.

The genes are TRBV30 and TRBJ2-7, with D possibly being TRBD1 (5 bases). Germline V CDR1 and CDR2: GTSNPN, SVGIG (reference sequence). Trimming removed 2 bases from V and 0 bases from J, with 8 bases in between. This CDR3 is built from 13 residues. The CDR3 sequence is CAWSPGPSYEQYF. The CDR3 DNA is TGTGCCTGGAGTCCAGGGCCCTCCTACGAGCAGTACTTC.

The V gene is TRBV10-3, the J gene TRBJ1-6; 10 bases fit TRBD1. After removal of 4 bases from V and 9 bases from J, the junction contained 0 bases not matched to a gene. Germline CDR1 reads ENHRY; CDR2 reads SYGVKD. The CDR3 length is 13 residues. The CDR3 spells CAISGDRGSPLHF. CDR3 sequence (DNA): TGTGCCATCAGTGGGGACAGGGGTTCACCCCTCCACTTT.

The chain has TRBV7-8 and TRBJ2-1; 9 bases are shared with TRBD1. This CDR3 spans 16 amino acids. Germline values: CDR1 SGHVS, CDR2 FQNEAQ. J was trimmed by 1 base and V by 4 bases; bases with no gene match: 5. The CDR3 is CASSSLGQGSYNEQFF. CDR3 coding DNA: TGTGCCAGCAGCTCGCTAGGACAGGGGTCCTACAATGAGCAGTTCTTC.

V gene TRBV7-2 combines with J gene TRBJ1-1, with D unclear. Germline V lookup: CDR1 SGHTA, CDR2 FQGNSA. This CDR3 contains 15 residues. With 1 base removed from V and 0 bases from J, the gap between germline ends came to 9 bases. CDR3 in DNA: TGTGCCAGCAGCTTAGTTTCGCAGATGAACACTGAAGCTTTCTTT. This codes for CASSLVSQMNTEAFF.

The chain combines TRBV6-5 with TRBJ1-3; 7 bases line up with TRBD1. Trimming took 7 bases from V and 2 from J; bases not matched to a gene: 5. CDR3 size: 14 residues. Germline-derived CDR1 and CDR2 are MNHEY and SVGAGI. The CDR3 DNA reads as TGTGCCAGCACCCTCCAGGGGGCTGGAAACACCATATATTTT. Its translation: CASTLQGAGNTIYF.

The rearrangement joins TRBV5-1 to TRBJ1-4, with D maybe TRBD1 (6 bases). The CDR3 contains 16 residues. Between the trimmed V and J ends, which lost 4 bases and 8 bases, there was a span of 21 bases. The germline CDR1 and CDR2 sequences are SGHRS and YFSETQ. As DNA, the CDR3 is TGCGCCAGCAGCCTATCTACCGACAGGTTCGGGGAAAAACTGTTTTTT. Amino acid sequence: CASSLSTDRFGEKLFF.

This sequence joins TRBV19 and TRBJ1-6; D remains unclear. Between the trimmed V and J ends, which lost 7 bases and 14 bases, there was a span of 18 bases. The length of the CDR3 is 13 residues. Germline CDR1 reads LNHDA; CDR2 reads SQIVND (reference sequence). The CDR3 protein is CASTKSPLEALHF. The CDR3 bases are TGTGCCAGTACGAAAAGCCCCTTAGAAGCCCTCCACTTT.

The chain carries TRBV19 and TRBJ1-1, with a tentative D call TRBD1 (6 bases). From germline, CDR1 is LNHDA and CDR2 SQIVND (reference sequence). Trimming shortened V by 6 bases and J by 1 base, and 15 bases separated the two germline ends. The CDR3 is made up of 15 amino acids. The CDR3: CASRTTGQKNTEAFF. The CDR3 DNA reads TGTGCCAGTAGAACTACGGGACAAAAGAACACTGAAGCTTTCTTT.

The DNA of the CDR3 is TGTGCCAGCAGTACTACCGGGACAGTCCAGCATTTT. Translating it yields CASSTTGTVQHF. The J gene is TRBJ1-5, the V gene TRBV5-6, with TRBD1 matching over 7 bases. The CDR3 loop spans 12 amino acids. CDR1 is SGHDT, CDR2 YYEEEE, per germline. V was clipped by 5 bases and J by 12 bases; unmatched bases: 8.